This T cell receptor (beta chain) was sequenced during a study of cytomegalovirus exposure and HLA in healthy donors (dated by TCRdb to the late 2010s). For the study in its entirety: According to a later analysis, one platform produced both the 110 or so validation repertoires and the 620 or so repertoires of the first cohort. To predict cytomegalovirus infection status, the study combined high-throughput TCR immunosequencing, statistical association of individual TCRs with disease status, and machine learning. The study aimed to test whether cataloging public T cell receptors could reveal signatures of past pathogen exposure. Along with the roughly 710-subject first cohort, a separate validation cohort of 120 different subjects was used. Study-level results and caveats: In vitro tests confirmed that three of the cytomegalovirus-associated TCR beta chains recognize cytomegalovirus antigens. Across donors, most TCR sequences were observed very rarely, whereas some public TCRs were present in many individuals. A later analysis lacked HLA typing for the validation cohort, so it scored co-occurrence in that cohort across all 110 or so repertoires. The authors suggested that the approach could potentially be extended to other disease states and immunological phenotypes. The classifier was reported to diagnose cytomegalovirus status with high specificity and sensitivity in both the original cohort and the validation cohort. Of the cluster scores, roughly 95% were above 0 in a later analysis, which found that TCRs clustered in the first cohort also tended to co-occur in the 120 validation repertoires. In the study, around 150 TCR beta chains were listed as associated with cytomegalovirus.

V gives up 4 bases and J gives up 2 bases, and the segment between their germline ends measures 10 bases. CDR3 length: 13 amino acids, cysteine to phenylalanine. Only the CDR3 region is kept as DNA, spanning 39 bases read in frame from base 1. As encoded in the germline V gene (reference sequence), CDR1 is SGHKS while CDR2 is YYEKEE. Separate from the approximately 670-subject first cohort, the validation cohort of 120 subjects was the group to which the donors belonged. This clone was counted a few times. The antigen it binds to is not known. Base qualities are not provided; no much larger clone lies one nucleotide away. Library generation was performed with the immunoSEQ multiplex PCR assay. The original methods were these. A statistical classification framework was built for diagnosing cytomegalovirus status from the catalog of TCR beta chain sequences. TCRdb took this table from immuneACCESS and kept in-frame rearrangements with V and J called. Such tables lack part of the clones; where checked against another copy, unresolved V genes explain under half of the gap, and the rest is unexplained. Clone size and the V and J calls come from that table; the DNA yielded D and trimming. The sample table shows 150,000 to 200,000 clones, and 86% are seen once. The top ten clonotypes cover almost 1.5% of the sample.

This chain is built from TRBV5-5 and TRBJ2-7; TRBD2 is possibly the D segment (6 matching bases). The sequence came from a woman younger than 35 in good health and CMV-seronegative. The sequenced sample consisted of PBMCs. The CDR3 has the sequence CASSDWGAYEQYF. The DNA sequence is given as TGTGCCAGCAGCGACTGGGGGGCCTACGAGCAGTACTTC.